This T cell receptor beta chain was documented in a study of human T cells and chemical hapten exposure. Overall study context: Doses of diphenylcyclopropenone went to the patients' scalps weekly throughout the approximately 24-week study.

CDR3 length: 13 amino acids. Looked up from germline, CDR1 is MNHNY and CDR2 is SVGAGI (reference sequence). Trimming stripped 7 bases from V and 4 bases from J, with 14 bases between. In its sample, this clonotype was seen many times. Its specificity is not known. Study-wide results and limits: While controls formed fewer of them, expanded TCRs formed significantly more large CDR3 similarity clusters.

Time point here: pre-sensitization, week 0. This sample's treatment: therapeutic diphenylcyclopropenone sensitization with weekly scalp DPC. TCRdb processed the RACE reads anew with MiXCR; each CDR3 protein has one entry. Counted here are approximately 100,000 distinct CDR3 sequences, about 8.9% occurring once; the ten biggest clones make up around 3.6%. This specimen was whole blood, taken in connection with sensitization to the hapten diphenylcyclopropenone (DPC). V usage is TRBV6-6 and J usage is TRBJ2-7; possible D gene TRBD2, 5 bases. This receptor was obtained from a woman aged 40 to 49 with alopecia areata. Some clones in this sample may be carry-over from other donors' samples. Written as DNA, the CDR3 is TGTGCCAGCACCGCTGGAGGCATATACGAGCAGTACTTC. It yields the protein CASTAGGIYEQYF.